Presented here are 5 T cell receptor beta chains from one specimen sequenced in a study of long-term antiretroviral therapy in people with HIV. Survey-level resolution applied to immunoSEQ assay v3.0. The repertoire was sequenced with immunoSEQ multiplex PCR; TCRdb's copy has only in-frame clones and lacks some. The sample shows about 32,000 clones, approximately 85% of them seen only once. Sequenced material: unsorted PBMCs, taken approximately 3.3 years after starting antiretroviral therapy. These receptors originate from a man aged 18-30 years with HIV.

The CDR3 sequence: CASSVSLRGADEQYF. The CDR3 nucleotides are TGTGCCAGCAGCGTATCCTTGAGGGGCGCGGACGAGCAGTACTTC. The chain carries TRBV9 and TRBJ2-7, with D possibly being TRBD1 or TRBD2 (5 bases each). The CDR3 has 15 residues. V was shortened by 1 base and J by 5 bases, with 16 bases between the two germline ends. Germline V gene sequence: CDR1 SGDLS, CDR2 YYNGEE.

The chain combines TRBV5-5 with TRBJ2-1; the D call may be TRBD1 or TRBD2 (5 bases each). The germline V and J ends were trimmed by 4 bases and 2 bases, with 13 bases remaining between them. The germline CDR1 and CDR2 sequences are SGHKS and YYEKEE (reference sequence). There are 15 residues in the CDR3. For the CDR3, the DNA is TGTGCCAGCAGCCGCCGGGACGCCGCCTACAATGAGCAGTTCTTC. This sequence encodes CASSRRDAAYNEQFF.

V gene TRBV11-3 combines with J gene TRBJ2-1, with 11 bases lining up with TRBD1. This CDR3 is built from 15 residues. V was pared by 0 bases and J by 6 bases, with 1 base of the junction left unmatched. Germline CDR1 is SGHNT and CDR2 is YENEEA. CDR3 bases: TGTGCCAGCAGCTTAGAAGGGACAGGGGGCAATGAGCAGTTCTTC. As protein: CASSLEGTGGNEQFF.

This chain joins TRBV11-2 and TRBJ2-1; no firm D call. In germline, CDR1 is SGHAT, CDR2 FQNNGV. The CDR3 has 16 residues. Between the trimmed V and J ends, which lost 8 bases and 0 bases, there was a span of 17 bases. The DNA of the CDR3 is TGTGCCAGCTGGGGTTGGAACACGAGCTCCTACAATGAGCAGTTCTTC. It translates to CASWGWNTSSYNEQFF.

The CDR3 nucleotides read TGTGCTAGTGGGACCTTGAACACTGAAGCTTTCTTT. Translating gives CASGTLNTEAFF. The rearrangement uses TRBV12-5 and TRBJ1-1; the D is unclear. This CDR3 has 12 residues. V lost 6 bases, J lost 0 bases, and 5 bases lay in between. CDR1 LGHNT and CDR2 FRNRAP come from the germline V gene.